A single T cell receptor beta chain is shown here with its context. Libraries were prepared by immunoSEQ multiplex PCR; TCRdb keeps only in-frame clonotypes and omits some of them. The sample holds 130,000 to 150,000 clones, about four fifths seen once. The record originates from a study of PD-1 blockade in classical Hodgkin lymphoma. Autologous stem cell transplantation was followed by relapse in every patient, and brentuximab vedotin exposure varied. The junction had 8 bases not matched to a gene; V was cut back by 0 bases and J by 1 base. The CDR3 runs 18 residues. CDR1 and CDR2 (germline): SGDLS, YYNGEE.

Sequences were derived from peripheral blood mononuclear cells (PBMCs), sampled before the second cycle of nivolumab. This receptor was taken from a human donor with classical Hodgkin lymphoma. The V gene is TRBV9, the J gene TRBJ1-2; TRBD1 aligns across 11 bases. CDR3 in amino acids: CASSVGSSGTGGNYGYTF. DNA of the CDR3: TGTGCCAGCAGCGTAGGGTCTTCCGGGACAGGGGGTAACTATGGCTACACCTTC.